What follows are 10 T cell receptor beta chains derived from one specimen sequenced in a study of T cells in Graves' hyperthyroidism and ophthalmopathy. The investigators amplified TCR beta CDR3 regions from RNA transcripts. HTBI primers drove first-round RT-PCR of the TCR CDR3. TCRdb analysed the multiplex PCR reads with MiXCR anew, one entry per CDR3 protein. The sample has 700,000 to 950,000 distinct CDR3 sequences, about 35% seen once. Sequencing was performed on blood. The receptors stem from a woman between 35 and 50 years old with Graves' hyperthyroidism.

The rearrangement links TRBV29-1 to TRBJ1-2; 9 bases align to TRBD1. The CDR3 contains 15 residues. CDR1 is SQVTM, CDR2 ANQGSEA, per germline. Germline trimming cut 3 bases from V and 8 bases from J; bases unmatched to any gene: 13. CDR3 amino acids: CSVEGTGNLKWGYTF. As DNA, the CDR3 is TGCAGCGTTGAGGGGACAGGGAACCTTAAATGGGGCTACACCTTC.

J is TRBJ1-2 and V is TRBV7-9; D unresolved. Per germline, CDR1 SEHNR and CDR2 FQNEAQ (reference sequence). V shed 1 base and J shed 4 bases, with 7 bases lying between them. The CDR3 is 13 amino acids. The CDR3 protein is CASSLEPFYGYTF. As DNA, the CDR3 is TGTGCCAGCAGCTTAGAGCCGTTCTATGGCTACACCTTC.

Comment on this clonotype: Being one base from a much bigger clone, this may be a read error. The chain is built from TRBV7-3 and TRBJ2-5; D is unclear. Germline loops: CDR1 SGHTA, CDR2 FQGTGA. This CDR3 region has 16 residues. Trimming left V 6 bases short and J 0 bases short, with 17 bases between. In DNA, the CDR3 is TGTGCCAGCAGTGCCAGCGCCAGGATAAACCAAGAGACCCAGTACTTC. This codes for CASSASARINQETQYF.

This clonotype occurred once. A read error may produce the germline difference seen at one junction end. The rearrangement links TRBV12-3 or TRBV12-4 to TRBJ2-7; D unclear. The CDR3 length is 12 residues. The CDR3 sequence: CASSSTSDEQSF. The CDR3 DNA follows: TGTGCCAGCAGTTCCACCAGCGACGAGCAGTCCTTC.

J is TRBJ1-4 and V is TRBV12-3 or TRBV12-4; a weak D match, TRBD1 (5 bases). This CDR3 contains 16 residues. Trimming took off 3 bases at V and 0 bases at J, with 11 bases between the two ends. The CDR3 DNA sequence: TGTGCCAGCAGTTTCTTGGGACCCGCAACTAATGAAAAACTGTTTTTT. Its protein product is CASSFLGPATNEKLFF.

The rearrangement uses TRBV20-1 and TRBJ1-2, with D possibly matching TRBD1 (6 bases). This CDR3 contains 14 residues. Trimming took off 6 bases at V and 0 bases at J, with 14 bases between the two ends. Per the germline V gene, CDR1 is DFQATT and CDR2 is SNEGSKA (reference sequence). The CDR3 loop is CSAVQGGTNYGYTF. The CDR3 region has the DNA TGCAGTGCAGTGCAAGGGGGTACTAACTATGGCTACACCTTC.

Note on this clonotype: The missing conserved phenylalanine or tryptophan at the end of this CDR3 makes a read error likely. The DNA is omitted, as the CDR3 cannot be located on it reliably, and the CDR3 follows TCRdb's listing. This chain joins TRBV7-9 and TRBJ2-5; the D segment call TRBD1 is taken from the table without a DNA check. 8 amino acids form the CDR3, both terminal residues included. Germline values: CDR1 SEHNR, CDR2 FQNEAQ (reference sequence). The CDR3 here is CASSRGPQ.

Comments on this clonotype: With a much larger clone just one base away, this may be a read error. V usage is TRBV5-1 and J usage is TRBJ2-6; D call uncertain. The CDR3 runs 13 residues. Per germline, CDR1 SGHRS and CDR2 YFSETQ. The CDR3 region is CASGFGDTNVLTF. CDR3 bases: TGCGCCAGCGGCTTCGGCGACACCAACGTCCTGACTTTC.

The CDR3 loop is CASRGAKLQETQYF. In DNA form, the CDR3 reads TGCGCCAGCAGGGGAGCGAAGTTACAAGAGACCCAGTACTTC. This sequence joins TRBV5-1 and TRBJ2-5; tentative D call: TRBD2 (5 bases). The germline CDR1 and CDR2 sequences are SGHRS and YFSETQ. Deletions cut 5 bases from V and 2 bases from J, with 13 bases between. The CDR3 runs to 14 residues.

This chain joins TRBV12-3 or TRBV12-4 and TRBJ1-2, with 9 bases lining up with TRBD1. The V and J ends lost 3 bases and 8 bases, in that order; junction bases with no gene match: 19. The CDR3 is 18 residues long. CDR3 coding DNA: TGTGCCAGCAGTTTCATCGATGGACAGGGGCCAACCGAAGGCGGCTACACCTTC. Translated: CASSFIDGQGPTEGGYTF.